A single sample gave rise to the 21 T cell receptor beta chains below, sequenced in a study of blood T cell repertoires in COVID-19. Sequenced by immunoSEQ multiplex PCR; TCRdb stores in-frame clones only, minus some. The sample carries 150,000 or so clones, 80% recorded once. What was sequenced was PBMCs or T cells enriched from blood (not recorded which). Receptor source: a middle-aged man who had recovered from COVID-19.

This clone was seen a handful of times. The chain recombines TRBV6-1 with TRBJ1-2; D possibly corresponds to TRBD1 (6 bases). Trimming took 1 base from V and 6 from J, leaving 12 bases between them. The germline gives CDR1 MNHNS, CDR2 SASEGT. The CDR3 consists of 14 residues. The CDR3 coding sequence is TGTGCCAGCAGTGAAGGGGGAGGGGGAGATGGCTACACCTTC. It codes for CASSEGGGGDGYTF.

The chain combines TRBV7-2 with TRBJ2-1; 12 bases map to TRBD2. The CDR3 covers 16 residues. The V gene's germline CDR1 is SGHTA and CDR2 FQGNSA. Trimming took 4 bases from V and 7 from J; bases not matched to a gene: 8. The CDR3 is CASSSRASGGGNEQFF. The CDR3 nucleotides read TGTGCCAGCAGCTCGCGGGCTAGCGGGGGGGGGAATGAGCAGTTCTTC.

The chain employs TRBV1 and TRBJ2-5; the table's D call, TRBD2, was not checked against the DNA. TRBV1 is reported as a pseudogene. This CDR3 region has 17 residues. The CDR3 is CTSRRGWTWRGIKTQYF. The DNA for the CDR3 is TGCACCAGCCGACGCGGGTGGACTTGGCGGGGGATAAAGACCCAGTACTTC.

This chain links TRBV2 with TRBJ1-4; D remains ambiguous. Per the germline V gene, CDR1 is SNHLY and CDR2 is FYNNEI. The ends were cut back, 5 bases at V and 11 bases at J, with 15 bases in the middle. This CDR3 has 13 residues. CDR3 protein: CASSRNGPGKLFF. CDR3 DNA: TGTGCCAGCAGTCGAAACGGGCCGGGGAAACTGTTTTTT. The full variable domain, completed using reference TRBV2 and TRBJ1-4, is EPEVTQTPSHQVTQMGQEVILRCVPISNHLYFYWYRQILGQKVEFLVSFYNNEISEKSEIFDDQFSVERPDGSNFTLKIRSTKLEDSAMYFCASSRNGPGKLFFGSGTQLSVL.

This clone was observed once. The V and J genes are TRBV2 and TRBJ1-2; D uncertain. CDR1 SNHLY and CDR2 FYNNEI come from the germline V gene. This CDR3 has 15 residues. The ends were cut back, 6 bases at V and 4 bases at J, with 18 bases in the middle. DNA of the CDR3: TGTGCCAGCAGACCCGGAGACCTTCGATCCTATGGCTACACCTTC. Translation: CASRPGDLRSYGYTF.

CDR3 protein: CASSFYGAEAFF. CDR3 in DNA: TGCGCCAGCAGCTTCTACGGGGCTGAAGCTTTCTTT. The J gene is TRBJ1-1, the V gene TRBV5-1; the D is unclear. The V gene lost 2 bases and the J gene lost 6 bases, with 8 bases spanning the gap. This CDR3 has 12 amino acids. Germline V gives CDR1 SGHRS, CDR2 YFSETQ.

This clone was recorded at least ten times. The chain links TRBV5-1 to TRBJ2-7, with 10 bases that match TRBD2. V gave up 3 bases and J gave up 2 bases; unmatched junction bases: 8. Germline CDR1 is SGHRS and CDR2 is YFSETQ. This CDR3 spans 16 amino acids. CDR3 residues: CASSWTLAGGAYEQYF. Here the CDR3 DNA reads TGCGCCAGCAGCTGGACCTTAGCGGGGGGAGCCTACGAGCAGTACTTC.

J is TRBJ2-3 and V is TRBV3-1 (or the pseudogene TRBV3-2), with TRBD2 matching 9 bases. Germline CDR1 is LGHDT and CDR2 is YNNKEL (reference sequence). There are 16 residues in the CDR3. The J segment lost 5 bases and the V segment lost 4 bases, leaving 10 bases of the junction unmatched. The CDR3 DNA is TGTGCCAGCAGCCCCCCGGGGGCGGGGGGGCTAGATACGCAGTATTTT. Translation gives CASSPPGAGGLDTQYF.

The chain carries TRBV19 and TRBJ1-2, with TRBD1 matching over 8 bases. CDR1 and CDR2 (germline): LNHDA, SQIVND (reference sequence). V dropped 10 bases and J dropped 5; count of bases not matched to a gene: 15. The CDR3 length is 15 residues. The CDR3 DNA sequence: TGTGCCACCCAGGGGCTCCAGGGGGCCCCTTATGGCTACACCTTC. Residues: CATQGLQGAPYGYTF.

The rearrangement links TRBV9 to TRBJ2-3, with 7 bases matching TRBD2. The CDR3 has 14 residues. After removal of 3 bases from V and 4 bases from J, the junction contained 5 bases not matched to a gene. Germline V gene sequence: CDR1 SGDLS, CDR2 YYNGEE. The CDR3: CASSGGDYSDTQYF. In DNA form, the CDR3 reads TGTGCCAGCAGCGGCGGGGACTATTCAGATACGCAGTATTTT.

The chain links TRBV7-2 to TRBJ2-3, with D maybe TRBD1 (5 bases). The germline V gene has CDR1 SGHTA and CDR2 FQGNSA. The CDR3 runs 16 residues. The germline V and J ends were trimmed by 5 bases and 2 bases, with 17 bases remaining between them. The CDR3 DNA reads TGTGCCAGCAGCCCTCTACGTGGGGCCGCCACAGATACGCAGTATTTT. This codes for CASSPLRGAATDTQYF.

The J gene is TRBJ1-5, the V gene TRBV19; the match to TRBD1 covers 10 bases. The CDR3 loop spans 16 amino acids. V lost 5 bases, J lost 7 bases, and 11 bases stayed unmatched. The V gene's germline CDR1 is LNHDA and CDR2 SQIVND (reference sequence). This CDR3 reads CASSDTPGQGNQPQHF. CDR3 nucleotide sequence: TGTGCCAGTAGTGACACACCGGGACAGGGGAACCAGCCCCAGCATTTT.

The rearrangement joins TRBV2 to TRBJ1-1; 8 bases map to TRBD1. The CDR3 is 13 amino acids. Germline V gene sequence: CDR1 SNHLY, CDR2 FYNNEI. With V trimmed by 8 bases and J by 4 bases, 6 bases remained unmatched. This CDR3 reads CASADRVRTEAFF. Here the CDR3 DNA reads TGTGCCAGCGCGGACAGGGTTCGCACTGAAGCTTTCTTT.

Many counts were recorded for this clone. The chain recombines TRBV15 with TRBJ1-5, with D possibly TRBD1 on 6 matching bases. Germline V gene data show CDR1 as LNHNV and CDR2 as YYDKDF (reference sequence). The CDR3 spans 17 residues. Trimming took off 5 bases at V and 0 bases at J, with 17 bases between the two ends. CDR3 region: CATSAGQRSSSNQPQHF. The CDR3 DNA reads as TGTGCCACCAGCGCCGGACAGAGAAGTAGTAGCAATCAGCCCCAGCATTTT. Complete variable domain (other parts from reference TRBV15 and TRBJ1-5): DAMVIQNPRYQVTQFGKPVTLSCSQTLNHNVMYWYQQKSSQAPKLLFHYYDKDFNNEADTPDNFQSRRPNTSFCFLDIRSPGLGDTAMYLCATSAGQRSSSNQPQHFGDGTRLSIL.

The CDR3 region is CASSLAGQGKSTQYF. The CDR3 coding sequence is TGCGCCAGCAGCTTGGCTGGACAGGGCAAGAGTACGCAGTATTTT. V gene TRBV5-1 combines with J gene TRBJ2-3; 8 nucleotides line up with TRBD1. The CDR3 runs to 15 residues. Germline V gene lookup returns CDR1 SGHRS and CDR2 YFSETQ. The J segment lost 8 bases and the V segment lost 0 bases, leaving 8 bases of the junction unmatched.

This clone has more than one count but fewer than ten. V gene TRBV27 combines with J gene TRBJ2-2; 9 nucleotides align to TRBD2. Germline CDR1 MNHEY, CDR2 SMNVEV (reference sequence). Germline trimming cut 3 bases from V and 4 bases from J; bases unmatched to any gene: 6. The CDR3 spans 16 residues. The CDR3 loop reads CASSFSAGGPTGELFF. Here the CDR3 DNA reads TGTGCCAGCAGTTTCTCAGCGGGGGGCCCCACCGGGGAGCTGTTTTTT.

The chain recombines TRBV2 with TRBJ1-1; D not certain. The CDR3 is 13 amino acids. Germline CDR1 SNHLY, CDR2 FYNNEI. V lost 6 bases and J 0 bases, leaving 8 bases between the germline ends. CDR3 sequence: CASSTEMNTEAFF. DNA of the CDR3: TGTGCCAGCAGCACCGAGATGAACACTGAAGCTTTCTTT.

This clone has more than one count but fewer than ten. The rearrangement joins TRBV2 to TRBJ2-7; D is unresolved. CDR3 length equals 12 residues. In germline, CDR1 is SNHLY, CDR2 FYNNEI. Trimming stripped 9 bases from V and 0 bases from J, with 9 bases between. CDR3 DNA sequence: TGTGCCAGTAGTCGGAGCTCCTACGAGCAGTACGTC. Translated, it gives CASSRSSYEQYV.

V is TRBV19 and J is TRBJ1-1; TRBD1 aligns across 7 bases. This CDR3 contains 16 residues. With 10 bases clipped from V and 1 base from J, the junction kept 15 bases outside the gene matches. Per the germline V gene, CDR1 is LNHDA and CDR2 is SQIVND (reference sequence). The CDR3, as DNA: TGTGCCACGACTCGCAGGGGGAGTGTAACGAACACTGAAGCTTTCTTT. This sequence encodes CATTRRGSVTNTEAFF. Combining the CDR3 with reference TRBV19 and TRBJ1-1 gives the whole variable domain DGGITQSPKYLFRKEGQNVTLSCEQNLNHDAMYWYRQDPGQGLRLIYYSQIVNDFQKGDIAEGYSVSREKKESFPLTVTSAQKNPTAFYLCATTRRGSVTNTEAFFGQGTRLTVV.

The rearrangement links TRBV11-1 to TRBJ1-1, with a possible D match to TRBD1 (6 bases). V lost 8 bases, J lost 4 bases, and 17 bases lay in between. The CDR3 totals 14 residues. Per the germline V gene, CDR1 is SGHAT and CDR2 is FQDESV (reference sequence). The CDR3 region is CASSFTQGFTEAFF. CDR3 nucleotides: TGTGCCAGCTCGTTTACCCAGGGGTTCACTGAAGCTTTCTTT. The full variable domain, in which reference TRBV11-1 and TRBJ1-1 provide the parts outside the CDR3, is EAEVAQSPRYKITEKSQAVAFWCDPISGHATLYWYRQILGQGPELLVQFQDESVVDDSQLPKDRFSAERLKGVDSTLKIQPAELGDSAMYLCASSFTQGFTEAFFGQGTRLTVV.

This chain joins TRBV11-2 and TRBJ2-4, with 7 bases identical to TRBD2. The CDR3 is 17 residues long. The germline V gene has CDR1 SGHAT and CDR2 FQNNGV. V shed 0 bases, J shed 1 base, and the junction held 6 bases outside the gene matches. CDR3 in amino acids: CASSLEIVGGAKNIQYF. The DNA of the CDR3 is TGTGCCAGCAGCTTAGAGATCGTGGGGGGGGCCAAAAACATTCAGTACTTC.